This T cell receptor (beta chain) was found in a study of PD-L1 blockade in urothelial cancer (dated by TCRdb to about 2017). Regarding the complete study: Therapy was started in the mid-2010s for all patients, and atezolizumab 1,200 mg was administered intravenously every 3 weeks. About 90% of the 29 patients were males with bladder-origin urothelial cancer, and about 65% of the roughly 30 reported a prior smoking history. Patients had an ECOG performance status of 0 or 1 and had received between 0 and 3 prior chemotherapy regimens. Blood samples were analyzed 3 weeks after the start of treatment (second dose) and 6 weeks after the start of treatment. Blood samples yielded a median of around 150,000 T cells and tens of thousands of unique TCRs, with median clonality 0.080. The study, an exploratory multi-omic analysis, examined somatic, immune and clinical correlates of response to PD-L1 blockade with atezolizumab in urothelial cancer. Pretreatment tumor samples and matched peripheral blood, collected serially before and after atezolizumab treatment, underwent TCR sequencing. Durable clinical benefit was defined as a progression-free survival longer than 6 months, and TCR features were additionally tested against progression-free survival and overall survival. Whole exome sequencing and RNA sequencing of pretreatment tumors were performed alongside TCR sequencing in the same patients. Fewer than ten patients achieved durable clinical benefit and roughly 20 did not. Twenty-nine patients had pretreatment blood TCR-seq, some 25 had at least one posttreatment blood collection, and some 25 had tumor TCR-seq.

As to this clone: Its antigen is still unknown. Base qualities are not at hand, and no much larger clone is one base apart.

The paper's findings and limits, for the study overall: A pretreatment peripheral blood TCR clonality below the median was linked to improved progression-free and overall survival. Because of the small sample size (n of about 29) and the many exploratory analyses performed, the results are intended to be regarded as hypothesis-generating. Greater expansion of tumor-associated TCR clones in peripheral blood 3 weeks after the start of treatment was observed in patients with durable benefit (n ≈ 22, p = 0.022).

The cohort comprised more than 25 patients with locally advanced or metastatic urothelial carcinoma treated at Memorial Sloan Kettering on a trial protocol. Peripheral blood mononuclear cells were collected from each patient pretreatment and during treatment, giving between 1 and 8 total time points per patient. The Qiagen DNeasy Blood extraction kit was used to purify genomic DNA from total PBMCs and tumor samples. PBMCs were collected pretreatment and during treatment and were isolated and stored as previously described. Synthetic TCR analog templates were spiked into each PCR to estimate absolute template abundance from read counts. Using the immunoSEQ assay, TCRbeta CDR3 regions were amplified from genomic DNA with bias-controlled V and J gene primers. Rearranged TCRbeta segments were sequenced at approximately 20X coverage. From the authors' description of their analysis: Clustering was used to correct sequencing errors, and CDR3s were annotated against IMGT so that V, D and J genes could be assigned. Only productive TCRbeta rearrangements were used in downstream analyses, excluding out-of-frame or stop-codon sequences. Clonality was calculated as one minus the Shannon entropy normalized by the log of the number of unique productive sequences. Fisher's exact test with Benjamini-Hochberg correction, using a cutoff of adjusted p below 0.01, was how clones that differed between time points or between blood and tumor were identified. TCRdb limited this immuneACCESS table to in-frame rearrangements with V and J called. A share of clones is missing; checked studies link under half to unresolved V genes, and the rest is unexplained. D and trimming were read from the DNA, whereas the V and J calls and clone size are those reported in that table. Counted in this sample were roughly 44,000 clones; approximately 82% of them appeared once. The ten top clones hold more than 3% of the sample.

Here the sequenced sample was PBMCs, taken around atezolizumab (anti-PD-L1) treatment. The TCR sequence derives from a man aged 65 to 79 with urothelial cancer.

The DNA sequence reads TGTGCCAGTACTTCGACTAGCGGCCCCAGGGAGACCCAGTACTTC. This sequence encodes CASTSTSGPRETQYF. Recombination joined TRBV19 with TRBJ2-5; a stretch of 9 junction bases matches TRBD2. There are 15 amino acids in the CDR3, from cysteine to phenylalanine inclusive. Solely the CDR3 DNA is kept, with 45 bases framed from the first base. CDR1 LNHDA and CDR2 SQIVND were looked up in the germline V gene (reference sequence). V is cut back by 7 bases and J by 5 bases, with 11 bases in the junction unmatched.